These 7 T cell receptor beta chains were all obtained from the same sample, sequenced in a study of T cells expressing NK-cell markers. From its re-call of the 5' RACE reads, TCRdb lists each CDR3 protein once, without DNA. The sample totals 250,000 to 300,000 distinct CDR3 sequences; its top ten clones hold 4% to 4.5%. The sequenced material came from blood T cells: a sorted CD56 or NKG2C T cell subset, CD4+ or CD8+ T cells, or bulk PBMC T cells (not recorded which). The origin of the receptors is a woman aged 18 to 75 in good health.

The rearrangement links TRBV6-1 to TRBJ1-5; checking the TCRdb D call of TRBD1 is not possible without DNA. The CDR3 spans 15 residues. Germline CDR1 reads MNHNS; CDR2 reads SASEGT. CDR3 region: CASRVEQGSNQPQHF.

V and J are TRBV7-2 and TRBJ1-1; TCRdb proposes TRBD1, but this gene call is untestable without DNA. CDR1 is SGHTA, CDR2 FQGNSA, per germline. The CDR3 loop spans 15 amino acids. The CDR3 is CASSLLGVGDTEAFF.

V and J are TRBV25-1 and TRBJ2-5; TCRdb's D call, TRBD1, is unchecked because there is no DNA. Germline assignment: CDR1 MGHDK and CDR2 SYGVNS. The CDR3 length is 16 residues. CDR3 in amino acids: CASSERRGKYQETQYF.

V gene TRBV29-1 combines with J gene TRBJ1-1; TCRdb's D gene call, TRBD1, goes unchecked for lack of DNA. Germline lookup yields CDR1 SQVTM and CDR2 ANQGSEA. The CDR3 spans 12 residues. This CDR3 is CSVGDSRTEAFF.

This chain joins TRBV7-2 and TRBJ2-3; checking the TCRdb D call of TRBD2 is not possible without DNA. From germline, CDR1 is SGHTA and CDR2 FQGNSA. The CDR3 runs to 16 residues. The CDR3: CASSRLAGGSTDTQYF.

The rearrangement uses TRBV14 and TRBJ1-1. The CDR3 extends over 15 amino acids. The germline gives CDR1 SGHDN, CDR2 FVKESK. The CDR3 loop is CASSPHRRGDREAFF.

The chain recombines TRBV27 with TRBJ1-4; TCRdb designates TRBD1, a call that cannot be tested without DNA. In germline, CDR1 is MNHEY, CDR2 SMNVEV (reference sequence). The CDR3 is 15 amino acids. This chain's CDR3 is CASSSWTGGNEKLFF.